These 9 T cell receptor beta chains were sequenced from one sample in a study of blood T cells in healthy people across ages (dated by TCRdb to the mid-2010s). The library relied on 5' RACE. Sequencing instrument: Illumina HiSeq 2500. A second PCR of roughly 7 to 12 cycles was performed with a sample-barcoded 5' primer and a J-beta primer mix. TCRdb reprocessed the public reads (quality trimming at Q25 with fastp, clone calling with MiXCR) and kept in-frame beta chains. Rows matching on CDR3 protein sequence are summarized as one entry with the most common DNA and genes. The sample table holds 900,000 to 950,000 distinct CDR3 sequences, of which 25% to 30% were seen once. Clones ranked in the top ten supply 10% to 13% of the sample. This same sample was also part of a study on T cells of mothers and their children.

The sequenced sample consisted of blood. All receptors derive from a woman aged 35 to 49 in good health.

This sequence joins TRBV29-1 and TRBJ2-1, with D maybe TRBD1 (6 bases). The V gene's germline CDR1 is SQVTM and CDR2 ANQGSEA. This CDR3 is 13 amino acids long. Deletions cut 4 bases from V and 5 bases from J, with 12 bases between. CDR3 nucleotides: TGCAGCGTTGCAGGGGACGCGAACAATGAGCAGTTCTTC. This sequence encodes CSVAGDANNEQFF.

V gene TRBV28 combines with J gene TRBJ1-1; tentatively, D is TRBD1 (6 bases). Germline CDR1 and CDR2: MDHEN and SYDVKM. CDR3 length: 16 residues. V shed 3 bases and J shed 1 base, with 15 bases lying between them. The DNA for the CDR3 is TGTGCCAGCAGTTTGGGCTGGCGGGGGCGGAACACTGAAGCTTTCTTT. This translates into CASSLGWRGRNTEAFF.

This clonotype was seen many times. CDR3 in amino acids: CASSPATGYEQYF. The DNA for the CDR3 is TGTGCCAGCAGTCCCGCTACCGGCTACGAGCAGTACTTC. This sequence joins TRBV12-3 or TRBV12-4 and TRBJ2-7; D remains unclear. The CDR3 has 13 residues. V was cut by 5 bases and J by 3 bases, with 11 bases left in between.

This clonotype appeared a few times. The genes are TRBV15 and TRBJ2-3; 8 nucleotides align to TRBD1. The CDR3 is made up of 13 amino acids. The junction had 3 bases not matched to a gene; V was cut back by 8 bases and J by 2 bases. Per germline, CDR1 LNHNV and CDR2 YYDKDF (reference sequence). The CDR3, as DNA: TGTGCCACCCGGACAGGGACCACAGATACGCAGTATTTT. Its protein is CATRTGTTDTQYF. The full variable domain, its missing parts supplied by reference TRBV15 and TRBJ2-3, is DAMVIQNPRYQVTQFGKPVTLSCSQTLNHNVMYWYQQKSSQAPKLLFHYYDKDFNNEADTPDNFQSRRPNTSFCFLDIRSPGLGDTAMYLCATRTGTTDTQYFGPGTRLTVL.

A word on this clonotype: A much larger clone sits a single nucleotide away, making a read error possible. The rearrangement joins TRBV7-2 to TRBJ2-5; D uncertain. The germline CDR1 and CDR2 sequences are SGHTA and FQGNSA. The CDR3 has 12 residues. As DNA, the CDR3 is TGTGCCAGCAGCAGGAACCAAGAGACCCGGTACTTC. Translation gives CASSRNQETRYF.

The gene calls are TRBV28 and TRBJ2-7; D possibly corresponds to TRBD2 (5 bases). The DNA matches TRBJ2-5 better at its end, which makes the J call doubtful. CDR1 is MDHEN, CDR2 SYDVKM, per germline. The CDR3 is made up of 13 amino acids. The CDR3 is CASSLDSPWTQYF. The DNA for the CDR3 is TGTGCCAGCAGTCTGGACTCCCCGTGGACCCAGTACTTC.

This chain uses TRBV7-2 with TRBJ1-5, with no clear D. There are 16 residues in the CDR3. From germline, CDR1 is SGHTA and CDR2 FQGNSA. Trimming pared 3 bases from V and 7 bases from J, leaving 19 bases between. CDR3 DNA sequence: TGTGCCAGCAGCTTCTCAGTGTTAAGAGCAGGACAGCCCCAGCATTTT. Its protein is CASSFSVLRAGQPQHF.

In its sample, this clonotype was seen a few times. The chain employs TRBV6-6 and TRBJ2-7; 9 bases match TRBD1. V trimming: 2 bases; J trimming: 6 bases; junction bases outside the gene matches: 2. Looked up from germline, CDR1 is MNHNY and CDR2 is SVGAGI (reference sequence). The CDR3 runs 13 residues. CDR3 nucleotides: TGTGCCAGCAGTTACAGGGACAGGGTCGAGCAGTACTTC. Its protein is CASSYRDRVEQYF.

The V and J genes are TRBV5-1 and TRBJ2-7; D is uncertain. The V gene's germline CDR1 is SGHRS and CDR2 YFSETQ. Deletions cut 1 base from V and 2 bases from J, with 13 bases between. This CDR3 contains 15 residues. In DNA, the CDR3 is TGCGCCAGCAGCTTGAGTTTCGCAAAAACCTACGAGCAGTACTTC. It codes for CASSLSFAKTYEQYF.